This T cell receptor beta chain was recorded in a study of high-grade serous ovarian cancer treatment subgroups (dated by TCRdb to 2020 to 2022). Regarding the research as a whole: On average, sequencing produced over 13,000 reads and around 7,500 unique TCR beta rearrangements for each sample. TCR beta repertoires were profiled in patients with high-grade serous ovarian cancer who were grouped, under a laparoscopic triage algorithm, by complete gross resection or by neoadjuvant chemotherapy response. The cohort comprised 30 patients: roughly 10 with no residual disease after primary surgery (R0), roughly 10 excellent NACT responders, and roughly 10 poor NACT responders. Each patient contributed one primary tumor and two metastatic tumor samples, giving about 83 samples in total. On the study overall, not on this receptor specifically: The TCR repertoire analyses centered on CDR3, leaving CDR1 and CDR2 unanalyzed. Repertoire similarity between tumors from the same patient ranged from roughly 0.095 to 0.8, while tumors from different patients showed almost no similarity. TCR clonal relatedness was found to be positively correlated with neoantigen level and, by trend, with copy number variation and mutation load derived from whole-genome sequencing. Because bulk tumor TCR sequencing provided no spatial information, insight into HGSC tumor complexity and diversity was limited.

Collection of tumor samples took place before definitive surgery or chemotherapy. Genomic DNA extraction was performed by the MD Anderson Biospecimen Extraction Resource, and TCR sequencing was carried out by the MD Anderson Cancer Genomics Laboratory. The approximately 86 tumor samples underwent high-throughput TCR profiling using ImmunoSEQ. Concerning the study's data processing: To measure repertoire diversity, the metrics used were richness (unique productive sequences), clonality, evenness and relatedness, and the Bhattacharyya coefficient was used to assess similarity between samples. A sensitivity analysis that removed TCRs with fewer than two reads produced consistent conclusions. In its TCRdb copy, this immuneACCESS table keeps in-frame sequences only and misses some clones. Where compared with another copy, unresolved V genes explain less than half of these, and the others have no known cause. That table supplies the V and J calls and clone size; D and trimming were determined from the DNA. In all, the sample holds 3,900 or so clones, and 70% to 85% of those were seen once. The ten biggest clones cover around 9.5% of the sample.

Trimming at the junction amounts to 4 bases on V and 5 bases on J, and the germline ends lie 27 bases apart. Including cysteine and phenylalanine, the CDR3 has 18 amino acids. This entry keeps only the CDR3 DNA: 54 bases, framed from base 1. The germline V gene encodes CDR1 SGHDT and CDR2 YYEEEE. A note on this clone: Its antigen remains unidentified. No much larger clone exists at a distance of one base, and base qualities are not known.

This clonotype originated in a human donor with high-grade serous ovarian cancer. Here the chain combines TRBV5-6 and TRBJ2-5, and the D gene may be TRBD1, 7 bases matching. Sequencing input: tumor tissue. The CDR3 sequence is CASSPFWAGGNGWETQYF. At the DNA level, the sequence is TGTGCCAGCAGCCCATTTTGGGCAGGGGGGAATGGTTGGGAGACCCAGTACTTC.